The entry that follows covers one T cell receptor (beta chain) sequence. Its antigen is currently unknown. Clones were read by immunoSEQ multiplex PCR, and TCRdb kept only the in-frame ones, dropping some. This sample has over 15,000 clones; about 86% occur once, and the top ten carry over 12%. This entry is derived from a study of somatic mutations in cytotoxic T cells in rheumatoid arthritis. General study points: Clonality of CD8+ cells rose with age in rheumatoid arthritis patients but not healthy controls.

Trimming at V came to 5 bases and at J to 5 bases, leaving 12 bases not matched to a gene. CDR1 is LNHDA and CDR2 is SQIVND in the germline V gene (reference sequence). The CDR3 is 16 amino acids. The sample consisted of CD8+ T cells sorted from blood. V gene TRBV19 combines with J gene TRBJ2-3; 8 bases fit TRBD2. This TCR was sampled from a middle-aged man in good health. DNA for the CDR3: TGTGCCAGTAGTCTCCCAGCGGGAGAGGGCGAAGATACGCAGTATTTT. It encodes CASSLPAGEGEDTQYF.